The present TCR beta chain was sequenced within a study of T-cell memory formation after mild COVID-19. The wider study: Each donor largely had its own TCR clusters.

The CDR3 loop spans 14 amino acids. Germline CDR1 SGHRS, CDR2 YFSETQ. V lost 4 bases, J lost 4 bases, and 14 bases lay in between. Each CDR3 protein gets one entry after TCRdb re-called the 5' RACE reads with MiXCR. This table has just under 150,000 distinct CDR3 sequences, about 19% appearing once. This clonotype was counted only a few times. Its cognate antigen is unknown. Findings of the study overall: The study found balanced CD4/CD8 in clones contracting day 15 to 85 and a CD4+ lean in later expanders.

Sequenced: PBMCs or a T cell subset sorted from them (not recorded which). The sequence came from an adult woman who had mild COVID-19 (a few samples of this study predate the infection). Cell type and time point are not known. The J gene is TRBJ1-2, the V gene TRBV5-1, with D perhaps matching TRBD1 (5 bases). The CDR3 loop is CASSSAGPGYGYTF. The CDR3 nucleotides read TGCGCCAGCAGCAGCGCAGGGCCTGGCTATGGCTACACCTTC.